The present entry profiles one T cell receptor beta chain with its context. As yet, its antigen is unknown. Given the absence of the conserved phenylalanine or tryptophan at the CDR3 end, a read error is likely. The data are from a study of cytomegalovirus exposure and HLA in healthy donors. Study at large: Unique TCR beta sequences numbering some 120 million came from around 180 million T cells in an earlier analysis. General study points: Using a false discovery rate of 0.05, a later analysis showed that approximately 17,000 TCR beta sequences were associated with HLA alleles. Fewer N-insertions (relative to the roughly 610-donor mean) were reportedly seen in an Asian-associated ancestry cluster in a later analysis. Segments of the TCR beta V type were, in most cases, productive about 87% or about 30% of the time in an earlier analysis.

Trimming removed 11 bases from V and 6 bases from J, with 12 bases in between. The CDR3 runs to 11 residues. Germline CDR1 is SNHLY and CDR2 is FYNNEI. Primers for the PCR totalled 60 Vbeta and 13 Jbeta. Sequenced by immunoSEQ multiplex PCR; TCRdb stores in-frame clones only, minus some. The repertoire includes around 100,000 clones, roughly 80% of them detected once, and about a fifth sits in the top ten. This chain joins TRBV2 and TRBJ2-3; D is possibly TRBD2 (5 bases). Sequenced input: PBMCs. The sequence was collected from a young man in good health and CMV-seropositive. CDR3 region: CAGHSGDTQYS. The CDR3 DNA reads as TGTGCCGGCCATTCGGGGGATACGCAGTATTCT.